Detailed here is one T cell receptor beta chain. Its target is unknown. These data originate in a study of cytomegalovirus exposure and HLA in healthy donors. At the level of the study: Researchers found that approximately 85% of a few hundred genotyped donors fell within the Caucasian-associated ancestry cluster. Broader study findings: An ancestry cluster, one associated with Asian ancestry, reportedly showed fewer N-insertions than the approximately 670-donor mean in a later analysis. Analysis was performed later, and it showed HLA-associated TCR beta chains to be more clonally expanded than equally common others. Immune exposure information comprised only CMV serostatus.

Researchers ran the PCR with 60 Vbeta and 13 Jbeta primers. Only in-frame clones appear in the TCRdb table, and some are missing; sequencing was by immunoSEQ multiplex PCR. The table includes more than 95,000 clones, almost 80% detected once. This sequence was found in a man between 60 and 70 years old in good health and CMV-seropositive. Sequencing input: PBMCs.

This CDR3 reads CASSDNRGSYEQYF. The CDR3 nucleotides read TGTGCCAGCAGCGACAACAGGGGCTCCTACGAGCAGTACTTC. V is TRBV5-4 and J is TRBJ2-7; 7 bases are a match to TRBD1. This CDR3 has 14 residues. CDR1 is SGHNT and CDR2 is YYREEE in the germline V gene (reference sequence). J was trimmed by 0 bases and V by 4 bases; bases with no gene match: 4.